This T cell receptor beta chain was observed in a study of shared clonotypes between healthy human individuals. Across the study: CD4 naive and memory got three plates each, CD8 naive two, CD8 memory one.

This clone has a single count. The antigen is not known. Produced via immunoSEQ multiplex PCR; TCRdb's table is partial and in-frame only. The sample has approximately 2.1 million clones, 85% to 95% seen once. Study results and caveats: The genetic and exposure-history diversity represented was limited by few donors. Compared with memory subsets, naive subsets generally had larger estimated richness.

The CDR3 extends over 13 amino acids. The ends were cut back, 1 base at V and 2 bases at J, with 5 bases in the middle. Per germline, CDR1 SGHRS and CDR2 YFSETQ. The TCR originated in a man between 18 and 29 years old in good health. Some clones in this sample may be carry-over from other donors' samples. This chain joins TRBV5-1 and TRBJ2-3; D remains ambiguous. Specimen: naive CD4+ T cells from PBMCs. The subset: CD45RA+ positively selected. The CDR3: CASSLQYTDTQYF. CDR3 DNA: TGCGCCAGCAGCTTGCAGTACACAGATACGCAGTATTTT.